These T cell receptor beta chains were read from a single sample in a study of T-cell memory formation after mild COVID-19. One entry per CDR3 protein results from TCRdb running MiXCR on the 5' RACE reads. This sample has about 340,000 distinct CDR3 sequences, with 10% to 15% found just once. The specimen was PBMCs or a T cell subset sorted from them (not recorded which). Receptor source: a man younger than 35 who had mild COVID-19 (a few samples of this study predate the infection). Cell type and time point are not known. Each CDR3 is given with its conserved first and last residue. The D gene is left open where the match is weak. Rows may omit the clone size; those that give it use once, few, many or a size class.

clone_size,d_call,v_call,j_call,cdr3_aa,cdr3_nt
few,-,TRBV19,TRBJ1-1,CASTPRRRGANTEAFF,TGTGCCAGTACCCCACGGCGGAGAGGGGCGAACACTGAAGCTTTCTTT
few,TRBD2,TRBV20-1,TRBJ2-3,CSARDRRGGAGTQYF,TGCAGTGCTAGAGATCGGCGGGGGGGAGCGGGTACGCAGTATTTT
few,-,TRBV27,TRBJ2-5,CASSLSWLEGLRETQYF,TGTGCCAGCAGTTTATCGTGGTTGGAGGGATTGAGGGAGACCCAGTACTTC
many,-,TRBV5-1,TRBJ1-1,CASSLGQHTEAFF,TGCGCCAGCAGCTTGGGACAACACACTGAAGCTTTCTTT
-,-,TRBV7-9,TRBJ2-5,CASSATAQETQYF,TGTGCCAGCAGCGCAACAGCCCAAGAGACCCAGTACTTC
-,-,TRBV27,TRBJ1-1,CASSPLGTVGAEAFF,TGTGCCAGCTCCCCCCTAGGAACGGTGGGCGCTGAAGCTTTCTTT
-,-,TRBV29-1,TRBJ2-3,CSCEGSTDTQYF,TGCAGCTGTGAGGGTTCAACAGATACGCAGTATTTT
many,-,TRBV7-2,TRBJ2-1,CASSLAGPVSSYNEQFF,TGTGCCAGCAGCTTAGCGGGGCCGGTTAGCTCCTACAATGAGCAGTTCTTC
-,TRBD2,TRBV20-1,TRBJ2-5,CSATGTSGSQETQYF,TGCAGTGCCACCGGGACTAGCGGGTCCCAAGAGACCCAGTACTTC
-,-,TRBV7-2,TRBJ2-5,CASSLASVETQYF,TGTGCCAGCAGCTTGGCTAGTGTAGAGACCCAGTACTTC
-,TRBD1,TRBV20-1,TRBJ1-4,CSARRDSINEKLFF,TGCAGTGCTCGCCGGGACAGCATTAATGAAAAACTGTTTTTT
many,-,TRBV5-1,TRBJ1-1,CASSLAFMNTEAFF,TGCGCCAGCAGCTTGGCCTTCATGAACACTGAAGCTTTCTTT
-,-,TRBV7-2,TRBJ1-5,CASSSQGDSNQPQHF,TGTGCCAGCAGCTCTCAGGGAGATAGCAATCAGCCCCAGCATTTT
many,TRBD2,TRBV4-1,TRBJ2-3,CASSQETLAGEDTQYF,TGCGCCAGCAGCCAAGAGACACTAGCGGGGGAAGATACGCAGTATTTT
-,-,TRBV20-1,TRBJ2-2,CSASIPNTGELFF,TGCAGTGCTAGCATCCCGAACACCGGGGAGCTGTTTTTT
-,-,TRBV5-5,TRBJ2-2,CASSLGADIGGRVLFF,TGTGCCAGCAGCTTGGGAGCGGACATAGGGGGGAGGGTGCTGTTTTTT
once,TRBD2,TRBV7-3,TRBJ2-1,CASSPLLAGGEDEQFF,TGTGCCAGCAGCCCTCTACTAGCGGGGGGAGAGGATGAGCAGTTCTTC
-,TRBD1,TRBV18,TRBJ2-3,CASSPPATGSADTQYF,TGTGCCAGCTCACCACCGGCGACAGGGAGTGCCGATACGCAGTATTTT
-,TRBD1,TRBV12-3/TRBV12-4,TRBJ1-2,CASRRTGTYGYTF,TGTGCCAGCAGACGGACAGGGACCTATGGCTACACCTTC
-,-,TRBV7-6,TRBJ2-2,CASRIAGPGGTGELFF,TGTGCCAGCAGAATCGCTGGACCAGGAGGCACCGGGGAGCTGTTTTTT
many,-,TRBV6-5,TRBJ2-7,CASSLPATSEQYF,TGTGCCAGCAGTCTCCCGGCCACTAGCGAGCAGTACTTC
-,TRBD2,TRBV12-3/TRBV12-4,TRBJ2-3,CASSFFGGIDTQYF,TGTGCCAGCAGTTTTTTCGGGGGGATAGATACGCAGTATTTT
few,TRBD1,TRBV29-1,TRBJ1-3,CSAAGGGLGNTIYF,TGCAGCGCAGCGGGAGGGGGCCTTGGAAACACCATATATTTT
few,-,TRBV5-1,TRBJ2-5,CASRGAETQYF,TGCGCCAGCAGAGGGGCAGAGACCCAGTACTTC
-,-,TRBV29-1,TRBJ2-5,CSVGRLRETQYF,TGCAGCGTTGGGAGGCTCAGGGAGACCCAGTACTTC
few,-,TRBV6-2/TRBV6-3,TRBJ2-3,CASSYEQVLAVTTDTQYF,TGTGCCAGCAGTTACGAGCAGGTTCTGGCCGTGACCACAGATACGCAGTATTTT
few,TRBD2,TRBV9,TRBJ2-1,CASSALPTSGGAEQFF,TGTGCCAGCAGCGCCTTACCGACTAGCGGGGGGGCTGAGCAGTTCTTC
once,-,TRBV6-5,TRBJ2-3,CASSYSLRDTQYF,TGTGCCAGCAGTTACTCTTTGAGAGATACGCAGTATTTT
-,TRBD2,TRBV20-1,TRBJ2-5,CSATPPAGLGETQYF,TGCAGTGCTACGCCCCCAGCGGGGCTTGGGGAGACCCAGTACTTC
many,-,TRBV6-2/TRBV6-3,TRBJ1-5,CASSYSVVRDQPQHF,TGTGCCAGCAGTTACTCGGTCGTGAGGGATCAGCCCCAGCATTTT
once,-,TRBV18,TRBJ1-1,CASSRGQFGLAEAFF,TGTGCCAGCTCAAGAGGACAGTTTGGTCTCGCTGAAGCTTTCTTT
many,-,TRBV7-8,TRBJ2-5,CASSLLKAETQYF,TGTGCCAGCAGCTTGTTAAAAGCAGAGACCCAGTACTTC
-,-,TRBV5-1,TRBJ2-3,CASSLTLRADTQYF,TGCGCCAGCAGCTTAACCCTCAGGGCAGATACGCAGTATTTT
-,-,TRBV11-1,TRBJ1-5,CASGWRGYSNQPQHF,TGTGCCAGCGGCTGGAGGGGCTATAGCAATCAGCCCCAGCATTTT
few,-,TRBV12-3/TRBV12-4,TRBJ2-1,CASSTAQLQAPGNEQFF,TGTGCCAGCAGCACAGCCCAATTACAGGCCCCGGGGAATGAGCAGTTCTTC
few,TRBD1,TRBV6-5,TRBJ2-1,CASSRHRTGGRQFF,TGTGCCAGCAGCCGACACCGGACAGGGGGCCGCCAGTTCTTC
many,-,TRBV12-3/TRBV12-4,TRBJ2-7,CASSRTGSDHEQYF,TGTGCCAGCAGTAGGACCGGGAGCGACCACGAGCAGTACTTC
few,TRBD1,TRBV6-5,TRBJ2-1,CASSTGQGNEQFF,TGTGCCAGCAGTACCGGACAGGGCAATGAGCAGTTCTTC